The 29 T cell receptor beta chains in this list originate from one sample, sequenced in a study of sequential checkpoint blockade in melanoma. Produced via immunoSEQ multiplex PCR; TCRdb's table is partial and in-frame only. The data contain 10,000 to 11,000 clones, about 50% of them seen just once; the ten biggest clones take up about a sixth. The treatment is: randomized to nivolumab then ipilimumab (arm A) or the reverse (arm B). The source material was CD8+ T cells sorted from blood (inferred from file names), sampled from a patient given nivolumab and ipilimumab in sequence. The receptors originated from a human donor with melanoma.

The chain carries TRBV14 and TRBJ2-7; 12 bases are shared with TRBD2. Germline CDR1 SGHDN, CDR2 FVKESK. The V and J ends lost 4 bases and 6 bases, in that order; junction bases with no gene match: 4. This CDR3 has 14 residues. CDR3 protein: CASSLLAGGGEQYF. In nucleotides, the CDR3 is TGTGCCAGCAGCCTCCTAGCGGGAGGGGGCGAGCAGTACTTC. The complete variable domain, with remaining parts taken from reference TRBV14 and TRBJ2-7, reads EAGVTQFPSHSVIEKGQTVTLRCDPISGHDNLYWYRRVMGKEIKFLLHFVKESKQDESGMPNNRFLAERTGGTYSTLKVQPAELEDSGVYFCASSLLAGGGEQYFGPGTRLTVT.

The DNA for the CDR3 is TGTGCCAGCAGTTTATACGACAGGGGAGAAGGCTACACCTTC. This codes for CASSLYDRGEGYTF. The chain is built from TRBV28 and TRBJ1-2, with 8 bases identical to TRBD1. Germline CDR1 is MDHEN and CDR2 is SYDVKM. The CDR3 length is 14 residues. Trimming removed 1 base from V and 8 bases from J; junction bases left unmatched: 6.

The table lists this clone with a few counts. The rearrangement links TRBV14 to TRBJ2-1; D is perhaps TRBD2 (5 bases). The CDR3 sequence is 16 residues long. CDR1 SGHDN and CDR2 FVKESK come from the germline V gene. The V end was cut by 2 bases, the J end by 9 bases, with 20 bases between. The CDR3 protein is CASSQFMGPPGGEQFF. The CDR3 DNA follows: TGTGCCAGCAGCCAATTCATGGGCCCTCCTGGAGGTGAGCAGTTCTTC.

This chain connects TRBV5-1 to TRBJ2-7; 8 bases are a match to TRBD2. The CDR3 spans 15 residues. The V gene's germline CDR1 is SGHRS and CDR2 YFSETQ. V shed 3 bases, J shed 2 bases, and the junction held 7 bases outside the gene matches. The CDR3 reads CASSSRLAPPYEQYF. DNA for the CDR3: TGCGCCAGCAGCTCACGACTAGCGCCTCCCTACGAGCAGTACTTC.

The chain has TRBV19 and TRBJ2-1; TRBD2 agrees at 12 bases. The CDR3 runs 17 residues. With V trimmed by 3 bases and J by 8 bases, 11 bases remained unmatched. Germline-derived CDR1 and CDR2 are LNHDA and SQIVND (reference sequence). In DNA, the CDR3 is TGTGCCAGTAGTATGTTTGCGCTAGCGGGAGGGCCGGATGAGCAGTTCTTC. It is translated as CASSMFALAGGPDEQFF.

The table lists this clone with a few counts. The chain combines TRBV7-8 with TRBJ2-1; no firm D call. This CDR3 spans 15 amino acids. Per the germline V gene, CDR1 is SGHVS and CDR2 is FQNEAQ. V lost 5 bases and J 0 bases, leaving 11 bases between the germline ends. The CDR3 bases are TGTGCCAGCAGCCCAAGCGCGAGCTCCTACAATGAGCAGTTCTTC. It is translated as CASSPSASSYNEQFF. Full variable domain (missing parts from reference TRBV7-8 and TRBJ2-1): GAGVSQSPRYKVAKRGQDVALRCDPISGHVSLFWYQQALGQGPEFLTYFQNEAQLDKSGLPSDRFFAERPEGSVSTLKIQRTQQEDSAVYLCASSPSASSYNEQFFGPGTRLTVL.

The chain carries TRBV2 and TRBJ2-2; 7 bases are shared with TRBD2. The CDR3 covers 14 residues. After removal of 5 bases from V and 3 bases from J, the junction contained 3 bases not matched to a gene. Germline V gives CDR1 SNHLY, CDR2 FYNNEI. The CDR3 region is CASSPGLHTGELFF. The DNA for the CDR3 is TGTGCCAGCAGTCCGGGACTACACACCGGGGAGCTGTTTTTT.

CDR3 sequence: CASSLGRETQYF. For the CDR3, the DNA is TGTGCCAGCAGTCTAGGCCGGGAGACCCAGTACTTC. The chain carries TRBV6-4 and TRBJ2-5; the D is unclear. The V and J ends lost 5 bases and 5 bases respectively, with 9 bases between them. CDR1 MRHNA and CDR2 SNTAGT come from the germline V gene. This CDR3 is built from 12 residues.

The chain recombines TRBV7-9 with TRBJ2-7, with D uncertain. V dropped 2 bases and J dropped 4 bases, with 6 bases sitting between them. Germline CDR1 SEHNR, CDR2 FQNEAQ (reference sequence). The CDR3 is 12 amino acids. CDR3 sequence: CASSLPGYEQYF. The CDR3 nucleotides read TGTGCCAGCAGCTTACCAGGATACGAGCAGTACTTC.

V gene TRBV27 combines with J gene TRBJ2-1, with D possibly being TRBD2 (6 bases). Trimming removed 1 base from V and 5 bases from J, with 12 bases in between. CDR3 length: 15 residues. Germline V gene data show CDR1 as MNHEY and CDR2 as SMNVEV (reference sequence). The CDR3, as DNA: TGTGCCAGCAGTTTATTAGCGGAGGCTGACAATGAGCAGTTCTTC. Translated, it gives CASSLLAEADNEQFF.

This clone came up a few times. V is TRBV6-5 and J is TRBJ1-1, with D possibly matching TRBD1 (5 bases). Germline V lookup: CDR1 MNHEY, CDR2 SVGAGI. The CDR3 has 13 amino acids. The germline V and J ends were trimmed by 2 bases and 5 bases, with 9 bases remaining between them. The chain's CDR3 is CASSYVGGTEAFF. The CDR3, as DNA: TGTGCCAGCAGTTACGTTGGGGGGACTGAAGCTTTCTTT.

J is TRBJ1-5 and V is TRBV11-2; D may be TRBD1 (6 bases). Per germline, CDR1 SGHAT and CDR2 FQNNGV. CDR3 size: 15 residues. Between the trimmed V and J ends, which lost 0 bases and 6 bases, there was a span of 12 bases. The CDR3 reads CASSLEQGFGQPQHF. CDR3 nucleotides: TGTGCCAGCAGCTTAGAACAGGGATTTGGTCAGCCCCAGCATTTT.

V usage is TRBV30 and J usage is TRBJ1-1; D may be TRBD1 (5 bases). Trimming took off 0 bases at V and 5 bases at J, with 10 bases between the two ends. Germline CDR1 reads GTSNPN; CDR2 reads SVGIG (reference sequence). There are 13 residues in the CDR3. This chain's CDR3 is CAWSVGGWTEAFF. The CDR3 nucleotides read TGTGCCTGGAGTGTTGGGGGGTGGACTGAAGCTTTCTTT.

The chain employs TRBV19 and TRBJ2-1, with no clear D. Trimming stripped 1 base from V and 5 bases from J, with 15 bases between. The CDR3 covers 16 residues. Germline assignment: CDR1 LNHDA and CDR2 SQIVND (reference sequence). The CDR3 region is CASSIVELTDNNEQFF. The CDR3, as DNA: TGTGCCAGTAGTATAGTGGAGTTGACGGATAACAATGAGCAGTTCTTC.

This chain joins TRBV7-9 and TRBJ1-1; D remains unclear. Germline V lookup: CDR1 SEHNR, CDR2 FQNEAQ (reference sequence). CDR3 length: 10 amino acids. Trimming removed 2 bases from V and 8 bases from J, with 3 bases in between. CDR3: CASSLLEAFF. The CDR3 region has the DNA TGTGCCAGCAGCTTACTGGAAGCTTTCTTT.

V is TRBV6-5 and J is TRBJ1-2; 7 positions agree with TRBD1. CDR1 and CDR2 (germline): MNHEY, SVGAGI. With 6 bases clipped from V and 4 bases from J, the junction kept 5 bases outside the gene matches. The CDR3 is made up of 13 amino acids. CDR3 bases: TGTGCCAGCAGCCCGACAGGGATCTATGGCTACACCTTC. It is translated as CASSPTGIYGYTF.

The chain carries TRBV13 and TRBJ1-1; no reliable D call. Trimming pared 5 bases from V and 4 bases from J, leaving 11 bases between. The CDR3 runs to 13 residues. Germline CDR1 PRHDT, CDR2 FYEKMQ (reference sequence). The CDR3 region is CASSLLSPTEAFF. CDR3 coding DNA: TGTGCCAGCAGCCTCCTATCCCCCACTGAAGCTTTCTTT.

By proportion, this clone is medium-sized. The rearrangement uses TRBV28 and TRBJ2-1; no reliable D call. V was clipped by 9 bases and J by 9 bases, with 15 bases between them. This CDR3 comprises 12 residues. Per the germline V gene, CDR1 is MDHEN and CDR2 is SYDVKM. The CDR3 DNA sequence: TGTGCCAGTCTTGAAAACTCGGGTGAGCAGTTCTTC. Its translation: CASLENSGEQFF. Looking up the rest from reference TRBV28 and TRBJ2-1 gives the full variable domain: DVKVTQSSRYLVKRTGEKVFLECVQDMDHENMFWYRQDPGLGLRLIYFSYDVKMKEKGDIPEGYSVSREKKERFSLILESASTNQTSMYLCASLENSGEQFFGPGTRLTVL.

This clone is a singleton in its sample. The V and J genes are TRBV4-3 and TRBJ2-2; D unclear. Germline-derived CDR1 and CDR2 are LGHNA and YSLEER. The V gene lost 4 bases and the J gene lost 3 bases, with 12 bases spanning the gap. The CDR3 is made up of 15 amino acids. CDR3 DNA sequence: TGCGCCAGCAGCCTAGGCCTAGGCGACACCGGGGAGCTGTTTTTT. Amino acid sequence: CASSLGLGDTGELFF.

This chain links TRBV7-8 with TRBJ2-1; 12 bases match TRBD1. The CDR3 contains 15 residues. The germline V gene has CDR1 SGHVS and CDR2 FQNEAQ. V shed 5 bases and J 6 bases; nucleotides not matched to a gene: 5. The CDR3 loop is CASSPPGQGANEQFF. The DNA for the CDR3 is TGTGCCAGCAGCCCTCCGGGACAGGGGGCCAATGAGCAGTTCTTC.

V is TRBV28 and J is TRBJ2-2, with 15 bases that match TRBD2. This CDR3 is built from 18 residues. Germline-derived CDR1 and CDR2 are MDHEN and SYDVKM. After removal of 10 bases from V and 4 bases from J, the junction contained 13 bases not matched to a gene. The CDR3 coding sequence is TGTGCCACCCTAACCGGGACTAGCGGGAGGAAGGGCACCGGGGAGCTGTTTTTT. It encodes CATLTGTSGRKGTGELFF.

The chain has TRBV4-3 and TRBJ2-7; tentatively, D is TRBD1 (6 bases). The length of the CDR3 is 14 residues. Per germline, CDR1 LGHNA and CDR2 YSLEER. Trimming left V 4 bases short and J 0 bases short, with 10 bases between. The DNA for the CDR3 is TGCGCCAGCAGCCTCGGGACAACCTCCTACGAGCAGTACTTC. Its protein is CASSLGTTSYEQYF.

This clone was observed a few times. The V gene is TRBV5-4, the J gene TRBJ2-7; 7 bases line up with TRBD1. The V segment lost 3 bases and the J segment 2 bases; nucleotides outside the gene matches: 5. CDR1 is SGHNT and CDR2 is YYREEE in the germline V gene (reference sequence). The CDR3 totals 14 residues. The CDR3 DNA reads as TGTGCCAGCAGCTCCCCGGGACAGACCTACGAGCAGTACTTC. This gives the protein CASSSPGQTYEQYF.

The rearrangement joins TRBV7-6 to TRBJ2-3; TRBD2 aligns across 10 bases. V lost 4 bases and J lost 4; bases outside the gene matches: 8. There are 16 residues in the CDR3. Germline lookup yields CDR1 SGHVS and CDR2 FNYEAQ. This CDR3 is CASSYSSGSLSDTQYF. The DNA of the CDR3 is TGTGCCAGCAGCTATTCTAGCGGGAGTCTGTCAGATACGCAGTATTTT.

The chain links TRBV5-4 to TRBJ1-2, with 7 nucleotides matching TRBD1. Trimming took 1 base from V and 6 from J; bases not matched to a gene: 0. Germline V gene lookup returns CDR1 SGHNT and CDR2 YYREEE (reference sequence). The CDR3 covers 12 residues. The CDR3 DNA reads as TGTGCCAGCAGCTTGCAGGGGGATGGCTACACCTTC. Translating gives CASSLQGDGYTF.

The rearrangement joins TRBV15 to TRBJ1-4; tentative D call: TRBD1 (5 bases). Trimming pared 5 bases from V and 5 bases from J, leaving 18 bases between. The length of the CDR3 is 16 residues. Per germline, CDR1 LNHNV and CDR2 YYDKDF (reference sequence). The CDR3 coding sequence is TGTGCCACCAGCGAGGACACGGAGCCCTCGAATGAAAAACTGTTTTTT. It specifies CATSEDTEPSNEKLFF.

This clone was observed a single time. The chain uses TRBV9 and TRBJ2-3, with D possibly TRBD2 on 6 matching bases. V was pared by 1 base and J by 8 bases, with 20 bases between. Per germline, CDR1 SGDLS and CDR2 YYNGEE. This CDR3 comprises 16 residues. DNA for the CDR3: TGTGCCAGCAGCGTATCTGGAGGACTAAAATTGGGTACGCAGTATTTT. Its translation is CASSVSGGLKLGTQYF.

The V and J genes are TRBV9 and TRBJ2-1; D possibly corresponds to TRBD2 (5 bases). V lost 3 bases and J 3 bases, leaving 16 bases between the germline ends. The germline V gene has CDR1 SGDLS and CDR2 YYNGEE. The CDR3 length is 16 residues. For the CDR3, the DNA is TGTGCCAGCAGCGCCGGAGGTTCGTCACTCTACAATGAGCAGTTCTTC. It translates to CASSAGGSSLYNEQFF.

This clone was seen a handful of times. The rearrangement links TRBV6-5 to TRBJ2-7; D unresolved. The germline gives CDR1 MNHEY, CDR2 SVGAGI. V was pared by 2 bases and J by 3 bases, with 8 bases between. This CDR3 contains 13 residues. CDR3 bases: TGTGCCAGCAGTTACGGCACCATCTACGAGCAGTACTTC. Protein sequence: CASSYGTIYEQYF.